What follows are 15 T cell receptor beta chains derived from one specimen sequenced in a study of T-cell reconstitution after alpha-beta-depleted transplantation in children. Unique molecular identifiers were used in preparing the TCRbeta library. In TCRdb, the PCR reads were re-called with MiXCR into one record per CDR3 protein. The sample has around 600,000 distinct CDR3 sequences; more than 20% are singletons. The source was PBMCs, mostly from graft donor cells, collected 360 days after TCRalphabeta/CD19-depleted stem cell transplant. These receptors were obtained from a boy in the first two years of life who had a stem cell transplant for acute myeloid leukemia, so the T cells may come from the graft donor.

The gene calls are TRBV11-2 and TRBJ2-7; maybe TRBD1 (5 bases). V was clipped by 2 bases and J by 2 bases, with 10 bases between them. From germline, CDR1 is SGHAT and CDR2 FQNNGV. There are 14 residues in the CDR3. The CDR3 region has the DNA TGTGCCAGCAGCTTAAGGTGGGGCCCCTACGAGCAGTACTTC. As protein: CASSLRWGPYEQYF.

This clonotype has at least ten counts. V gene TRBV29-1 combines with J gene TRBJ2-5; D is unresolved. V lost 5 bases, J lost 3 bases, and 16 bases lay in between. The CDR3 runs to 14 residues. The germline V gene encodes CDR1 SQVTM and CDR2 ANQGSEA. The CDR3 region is CSVTLGPPKETQYF. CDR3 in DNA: TGCAGCGTTACCCTAGGCCCTCCCAAAGAGACCCAGTACTTC.

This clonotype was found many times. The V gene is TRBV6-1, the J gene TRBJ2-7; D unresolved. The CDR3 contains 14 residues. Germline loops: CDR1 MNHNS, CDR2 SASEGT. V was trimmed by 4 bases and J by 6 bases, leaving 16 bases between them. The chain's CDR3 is CASSGLGRASEQYF. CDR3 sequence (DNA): TGTGCCAGCAGTGGCCTGGGAAGGGCGAGCGAGCAGTACTTC.

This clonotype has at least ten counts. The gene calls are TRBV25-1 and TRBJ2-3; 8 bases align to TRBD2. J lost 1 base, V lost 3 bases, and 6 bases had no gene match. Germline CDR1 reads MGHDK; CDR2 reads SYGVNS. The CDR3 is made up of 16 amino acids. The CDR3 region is CASSDRTRGGTDTQYF. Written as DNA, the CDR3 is TGTGCCAGCAGTGACAGAACGCGGGGGGGCACAGATACGCAGTATTTT.

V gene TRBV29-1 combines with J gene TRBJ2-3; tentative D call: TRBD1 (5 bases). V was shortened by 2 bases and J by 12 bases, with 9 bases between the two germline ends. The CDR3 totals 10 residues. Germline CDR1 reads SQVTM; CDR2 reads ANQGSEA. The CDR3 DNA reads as TGCAGCGTTGAAACAGGTTTTCAGTATTTT. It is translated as CSVETGFQYF.

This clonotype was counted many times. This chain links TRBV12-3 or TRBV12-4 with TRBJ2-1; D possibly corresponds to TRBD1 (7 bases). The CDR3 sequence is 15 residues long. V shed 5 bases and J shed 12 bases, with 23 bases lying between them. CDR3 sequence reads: CASSRLVGRRTGQFF. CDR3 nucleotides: TGTGCCAGCAGTCGCCTTGTGGGGAGGAGGACAGGGCAGTTCTTC.

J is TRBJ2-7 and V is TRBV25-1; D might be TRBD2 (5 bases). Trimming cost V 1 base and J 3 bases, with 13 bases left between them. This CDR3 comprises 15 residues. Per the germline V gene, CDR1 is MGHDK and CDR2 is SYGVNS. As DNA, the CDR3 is TGTGCCAGCAGTGAATTGAGGGAAGGGAACTACGAGCAGTACGTC. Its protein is CASSELREGNYEQYV.

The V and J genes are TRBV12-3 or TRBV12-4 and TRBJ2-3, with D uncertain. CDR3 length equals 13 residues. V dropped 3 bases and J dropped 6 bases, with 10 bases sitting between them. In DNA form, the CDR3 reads TGTGCCAGCAGTTTTCAAGGGTGGGATACGCAGTATTTT. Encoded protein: CASSFQGWDTQYF.

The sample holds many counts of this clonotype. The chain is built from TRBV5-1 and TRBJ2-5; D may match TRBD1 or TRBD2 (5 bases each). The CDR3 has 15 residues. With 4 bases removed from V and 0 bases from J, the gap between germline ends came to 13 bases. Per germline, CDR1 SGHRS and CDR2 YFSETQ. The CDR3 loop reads CASSMGRQYQETQYF. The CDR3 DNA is TGCGCCAGCAGCATGGGACGGCAGTACCAAGAGACCCAGTACTTC. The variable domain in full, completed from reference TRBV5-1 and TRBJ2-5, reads KAGVTQTPRYLIKTRGQQVTLSCSPISGHRSVSWYQQTPGQGLQFLFEYFSETQRNKGNFPGRFSGRQFSNSRSEMNVSTLELGDSALYLCASSMGRQYQETQYFGPGTRLLVL.

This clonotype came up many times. The CDR3 is CSATGDAYEQYF. The CDR3 coding sequence is TGCAGTGCTACGGGGGACGCTTACGAGCAGTACTTC. V and J are TRBV20-1 and TRBJ2-7; tentative D call: TRBD2 (6 bases). This CDR3 spans 12 amino acids. V was clipped by 4 bases and J by 4 bases, with 11 bases between them. CDR1 is DFQATT, CDR2 SNEGSKA, per germline (reference sequence).

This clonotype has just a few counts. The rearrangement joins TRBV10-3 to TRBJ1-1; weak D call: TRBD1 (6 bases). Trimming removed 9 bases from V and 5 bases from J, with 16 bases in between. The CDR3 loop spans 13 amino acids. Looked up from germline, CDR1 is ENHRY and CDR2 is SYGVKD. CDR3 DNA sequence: TGTGCCATAACGGGGGCATCGGGTACTGAAGCTTTCTTT. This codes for CAITGASGTEAFF.

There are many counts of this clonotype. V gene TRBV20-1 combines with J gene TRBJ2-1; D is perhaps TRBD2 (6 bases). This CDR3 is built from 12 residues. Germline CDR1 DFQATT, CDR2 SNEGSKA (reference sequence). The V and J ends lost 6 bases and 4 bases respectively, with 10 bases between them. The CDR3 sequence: CSAVGGYNEQFF. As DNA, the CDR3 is TGCAGTGCCGTCGGGGGTTACAATGAGCAGTTCTTC.

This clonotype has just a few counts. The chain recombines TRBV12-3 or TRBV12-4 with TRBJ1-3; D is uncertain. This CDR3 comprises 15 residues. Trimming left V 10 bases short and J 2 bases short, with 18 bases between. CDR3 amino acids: CATTNLTGAGNTIYF. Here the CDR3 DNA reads TGTGCCACCACGAATTTGACGGGAGCTGGAAACACCATATATTTT.

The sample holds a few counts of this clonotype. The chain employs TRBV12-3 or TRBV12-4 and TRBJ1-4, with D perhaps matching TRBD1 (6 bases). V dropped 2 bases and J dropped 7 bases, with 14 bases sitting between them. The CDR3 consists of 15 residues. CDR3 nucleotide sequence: TGTGCCAGCAGTTTAAAAACAGGGATGGGTGAAAAACTGTTTTTT. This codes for CASSLKTGMGEKLFF.

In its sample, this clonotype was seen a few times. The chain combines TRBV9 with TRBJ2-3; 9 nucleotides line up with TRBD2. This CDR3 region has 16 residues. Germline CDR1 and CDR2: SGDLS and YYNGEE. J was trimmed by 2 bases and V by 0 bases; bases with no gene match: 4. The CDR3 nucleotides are TGTGCCAGCAGCGTAGTCGGCGGGGGGGACACAGATACGCAGTATTTT. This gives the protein CASSVVGGGDTDTQYF.